This T cell receptor (beta chain) is from a study of human T cells and chemical hapten exposure. MiXCR, run by TCRdb on the RACE reads, gives a single entry per CDR3 protein. The top ten clones hold less than 6.5% of a sample with a few hundred thousand distinct CDR3 sequences, around 6% of them seen once. The sample's time point: patch test 2, 6 weeks after DPC sensitization. Described treatment: therapeutic diphenylcyclopropenone sensitization with weekly scalp DPC. Every donor had alopecia and was 18 to 70 years old; all were suitable for DPC. Study findings and constraints: Because they had alopecia, donors may respond immunologically unlike healthy people.

This clonotype was observed a handful of times. Its specificity is unknown. The receptor comes from a woman in her late teens or twenties with alopecia areata. Some clones in this sample may be carry-over from other donors' samples. The source was whole blood, collected in connection with sensitization to the hapten diphenylcyclopropenone (DPC).

The CDR3 spells CASSDGVSRQPQHF. As DNA, the CDR3 is TGTGCCAGCAGTGATGGGGTAAGCCGCCAGCCCCAGCATTTT. The chain is built from TRBV2 and TRBJ1-5; unclear D gene. In germline, CDR1 is SNHLY, CDR2 FYNNEI. The V end lost 3 bases, the J end lost 7 bases, and 13 bases lay between the germline ends. The CDR3 loop spans 14 amino acids.